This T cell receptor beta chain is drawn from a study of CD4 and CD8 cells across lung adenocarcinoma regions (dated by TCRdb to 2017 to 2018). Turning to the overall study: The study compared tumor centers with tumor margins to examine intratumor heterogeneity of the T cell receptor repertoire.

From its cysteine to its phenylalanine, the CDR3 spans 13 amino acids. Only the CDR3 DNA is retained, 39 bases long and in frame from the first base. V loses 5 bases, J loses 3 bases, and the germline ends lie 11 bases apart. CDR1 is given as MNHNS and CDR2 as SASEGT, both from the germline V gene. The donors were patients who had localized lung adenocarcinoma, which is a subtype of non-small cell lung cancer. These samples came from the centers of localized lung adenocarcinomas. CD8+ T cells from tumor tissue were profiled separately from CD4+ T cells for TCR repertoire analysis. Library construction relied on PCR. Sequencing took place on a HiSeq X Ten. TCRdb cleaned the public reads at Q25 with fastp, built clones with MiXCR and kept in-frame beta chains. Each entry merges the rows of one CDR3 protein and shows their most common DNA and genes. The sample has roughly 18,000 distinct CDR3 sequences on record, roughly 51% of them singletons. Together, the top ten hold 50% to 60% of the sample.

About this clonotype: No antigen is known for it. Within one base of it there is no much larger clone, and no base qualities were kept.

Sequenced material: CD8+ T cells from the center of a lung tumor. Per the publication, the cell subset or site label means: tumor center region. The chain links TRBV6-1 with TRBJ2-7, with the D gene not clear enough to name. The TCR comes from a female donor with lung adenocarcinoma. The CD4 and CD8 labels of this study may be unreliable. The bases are TGTGCCAGCAGTAAGGCCCCCGACTACGAGCAGTACTTC. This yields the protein CASSKAPDYEQYF.